These 27 T cell receptor beta chains originate from one sample sequenced in a study of blood T cell repertoires in COVID-19 (dated by TCRdb to 2020 to 2021). Preparation of the library involved the immunoSEQ multiplex PCR assay. The table was pulled from immuneACCESS by TCRdb, which kept in-frame rearrangements only. Such tables lose some clones; where checked, under half of the loss comes from unresolved V genes, and the rest has no known cause. The sample records about 150,000 clones, roughly four fifths of which are singletons. The ten largest clones add up to roughly 15% of the sample. The specimen was peripheral blood. All receptors derive from a human donor with acute or convalescent COVID-19. The donor label of this sample is uncertain.

In its sample, this clone was seen once. This chain links TRBV2 with TRBJ1-1; D is possibly TRBD1 (5 bases). This CDR3 comprises 13 residues. The germline gives CDR1 SNHLY, CDR2 FYNNEI. Trimming pared 8 bases from V and 3 bases from J, leaving 13 bases between. The CDR3 DNA reads as TGTGCCAGCTCCTCGGACATCTACACTGAAGCTTTCTTT. Translated, it gives CASSSDIYTEAFF.

This chain uses TRBV9 with TRBJ1-2, with D maybe TRBD1 (5 bases). V was pared by 0 bases and J by 5 bases, with 17 bases between. The CDR3 length is 16 residues. Per germline, CDR1 SGDLS and CDR2 YYNGEE. The CDR3 sequence is CASSVATGGTPYGYTF. The CDR3 DNA follows: TGTGCCAGCAGCGTAGCTACGGGGGGGACCCCTTATGGCTACACCTTC.

The CDR3 sequence: CASSSGPIGVYGYTF. CDR3 sequence (DNA): TGTGCCAGCAGCTCGGGTCCTATAGGAGTCTATGGCTACACCTTC. V usage is TRBV2 and J usage is TRBJ1-2; D unclear. The germline V gene encodes CDR1 SNHLY and CDR2 FYNNEI. The CDR3 loop spans 15 amino acids. V was trimmed by 6 bases and J by 4 bases, leaving 18 bases between them.

This clone was seen once. The chain combines TRBV2 with TRBJ2-6; possibly TRBD1 for D (6 bases). Per germline, CDR1 SNHLY and CDR2 FYNNEI. The ends were cut back, 4 bases at V and 0 bases at J, with 10 bases in the middle. The CDR3 length is 16 residues. As DNA, the CDR3 is TGTGCCAGCAGTGTGACAGGTCTCTCTGGGGCCAACGTCCTGACTTTC. This codes for CASSVTGLSGANVLTF.

The chain combines TRBV5-1 with TRBJ2-6; D gene unclear. The CDR3 totals 16 residues. The germline V gene encodes CDR1 SGHRS and CDR2 YFSETQ. The ends were cut back, 0 bases at V and 0 bases at J, with 7 bases in the middle. The CDR3 sequence is CASSLAVASGANVLTF. CDR3 DNA sequence: TGCGCCAGCAGCTTGGCCGTAGCCTCTGGGGCCAACGTCCTGACTTTC. The full variable domain, completed using reference TRBV5-1 and TRBJ2-6, is KAGVTQTPRYLIKTRGQQVTLSCSPISGHRSVSWYQQTPGQGLQFLFEYFSETQRNKGNFPGRFSGRQFSNSRSEMNVSTLELGDSALYLCASSLAVASGANVLTFGAGSRLTVL.

This clone was observed a handful of times. V gene TRBV6-2 or TRBV6-3 combines with J gene TRBJ1-5; D unclear. CDR1 and CDR2 (germline): MNHEY, SVGEGT. Trimming left V 2 bases short and J 0 bases short, with 5 bases between. The CDR3 length is 14 residues. Here the CDR3 DNA reads TGTGCCAGCAGTTACCAAAATAGCAATCAGCCCCAGCATTTT. It translates to CASSYQNSNQPQHF.

The gene calls are TRBV18 and TRBJ1-4; D gene ambiguous. There are 14 residues in the CDR3. Trimming took off 1 base at V and 7 bases at J, with 10 bases between the two ends. In germline, CDR1 is KGHSH, CDR2 LQKENI. The CDR3 DNA sequence: TGTGCCAGCTCACCACAGCCCGTCGCTGAAAAACTGTTTTTT. Translating gives CASSPQPVAEKLFF.

This clone was counted between two and nine times. The chain joins TRBV2 to TRBJ1-4, with D possibly matching TRBD1 (6 bases). V lost 4 bases and J 8 bases, leaving 14 bases between the germline ends. The CDR3 loop spans 14 amino acids. The germline V gene has CDR1 SNHLY and CDR2 FYNNEI. The CDR3: CASSGGGAGEKLFF. DNA for the CDR3: TGTGCCAGCAGTGGAGGGGGGGCCGGAGAAAAACTGTTTTTT. Supplemented by reference TRBV2 and TRBJ1-4, the full variable domain reads EPEVTQTPSHQVTQMGQEVILRCVPISNHLYFYWYRQILGQKVEFLVSFYNNEISEKSEIFDDQFSVERPDGSNFTLKIRSTKLEDSAMYFCASSGGGAGEKLFFGSGTQLSVL.

V gene TRBV7-8 combines with J gene TRBJ2-7; 10 nucleotides agree with TRBD1. This CDR3 has 16 residues. J was trimmed by 5 bases and V by 5 bases; bases with no gene match: 12. Germline CDR1 and CDR2: SGHVS and FQNEAQ. This CDR3 is CASSAPPGQGDHEQYF. The CDR3 coding sequence is TGTGCCAGCAGCGCGCCGCCCGGACAGGGGGACCACGAGCAGTACTTC.

The chain carries TRBV5-1 and TRBJ1-1, with 12 nucleotides matching TRBD1. The germline CDR1 and CDR2 sequences are SGHRS and YFSETQ. CDR3 length equals 16 residues. V lost 2 bases and J lost 8; bases outside the gene matches: 10. The CDR3 DNA reads TGCGCCAGCAGCTTCACTCCGGGACAGGGGGCGGGGGAAGCTTTCTTT. Its translation is CASSFTPGQGAGEAFF.

The chain combines TRBV3-1 (or the pseudogene TRBV3-2) with TRBJ1-1; a possible D gene is TRBD1 (5 bases). Germline V lookup: CDR1 LGHDT, CDR2 YNNKEL (reference sequence). The CDR3 length is 12 residues. V dropped 1 base and J dropped 11 bases, with 11 bases sitting between them. The CDR3: CASSQGGAEAFF. The CDR3 DNA sequence: TGTGCCAGCAGCCAAGGGGGCGCCGAGGCTTTCTTT.

The chain uses TRBV6-5 and TRBJ1-4, with D perhaps TRBD1 (6 bases). Germline V gives CDR1 MNHEY, CDR2 SVGAGI. Trimming took off 6 bases at V and 4 bases at J, with 15 bases between the two ends. The CDR3 contains 15 residues. CDR3 sequence reads: CASSVWTVVNEKLFF. The DNA for the CDR3 is TGTGCCAGCAGCGTGTGGACAGTGGTTAATGAAAAACTGTTTTTT.

A few counts support this clone. Other DNA sequences in the same sample also yield this CDR3. The V gene is TRBV6-5, the J gene TRBJ1-2; D might be TRBD1 (6 bases). V gave up 2 bases and J gave up 2 bases, with 6 bases separating them. The germline gives CDR1 MNHEY, CDR2 SVGAGI. The length of the CDR3 is 13 residues. The CDR3: CASSYGTNYGYTF. For the CDR3, the DNA is TGTGCCAGCAGTTACGGGACAAACTATGGCTACACCTTC.

This sequence joins TRBV5-6 and TRBJ1-2; no clear D. V lost 5 bases and J 6 bases, leaving 11 bases between the germline ends. This CDR3 is 12 amino acids long. CDR1 is SGHDT and CDR2 is YYEEEE in the germline V gene. The CDR3 DNA sequence: TGTGCCAGCAGTTACAGCGGGGATGGCTACACCTTC. This translates into CASSYSGDGYTF.

This clone was counted only a few times. The V gene is TRBV4-1, the J gene TRBJ1-5; maybe TRBD1 (6 bases). The CDR3 sequence is 15 residues long. CDR1 is MGHRA and CDR2 is YSYEKL in the germline V gene. Trimming pared 0 bases from V and 4 bases from J, leaving 10 bases between. DNA for the CDR3: TGCGCCAGCAGCCAAGATGGACAGTTTAATCAGCCCCAGCATTTT. This translates into CASSQDGQFNQPQHF.

This chain joins TRBV18 and TRBJ1-2; 9 nucleotides agree with TRBD1. The germline CDR1 and CDR2 sequences are KGHSH and LQKENI. V lost 3 bases, J lost 6 bases, and 2 bases stayed unmatched. The CDR3 runs to 13 residues. DNA for the CDR3: TGTGCCAGCTCACCCGGGACAGGGAATGGCTACACCTTC. Residues: CASSPGTGNGYTF.

In this sample, this clone turned up once. The chain employs TRBV7-6 and TRBJ1-3, with D tentatively TRBD1 (5 bases). Germline V gene lookup returns CDR1 SGHVS and CDR2 FNYEAQ. The V gene lost 5 bases and the J gene lost 4 bases, with 12 bases spanning the gap. The CDR3 runs to 14 residues. CDR3 sequence: CASSPQGGGNTIYF. DNA of the CDR3: TGTGCCAGCAGCCCTCAGGGTGGCGGAAACACCATATATTTT.

This chain uses TRBV3-1 (or the pseudogene TRBV3-2) with TRBJ1-2; 10 bases are a match to TRBD1. Germline values: CDR1 LGHDT, CDR2 YNNKEL (reference sequence). CDR3 length equals 19 residues. V shed 0 bases, J shed 1 base, and the junction held 11 bases outside the gene matches. The CDR3 loop is CASSQDIPGQGFFNYGYTF. DNA for the CDR3: TGTGCCAGCAGCCAAGATATACCGGGACAGGGGTTTTTTAACTATGGCTACACCTTC.

CDR3 nucleotide sequence: TGTGCCAGCAGCTTAGTCGGGTACGGGACAGAGCAGTTCTTC. It translates to CASSLVGYGTEQFF. The chain carries TRBV11-2 and TRBJ2-1; maybe TRBD1 (6 bases). Germline V CDR1 and CDR2: SGHAT, FQNNGV. The CDR3 length is 14 residues. V was pared by 1 base and J by 10 bases, with 14 bases between.

This clone has only a few counts. The chain combines TRBV6-2 or TRBV6-3 with TRBJ2-1, with TRBD2 matching 11 bases. Germline V lookup: CDR1 MNHEY, CDR2 SVGEGT. The CDR3 sequence is 21 residues long. Trimming took 0 bases from V and 0 from J; bases not matched to a gene: 13. CDR3 sequence: CASSYSPGLAGGHSSYNEQFF. As DNA, the CDR3 is TGTGCCAGCAGTTACTCCCCGGGGCTAGCGGGGGGCCACAGCTCCTACAATGAGCAGTTCTTC.

J is TRBJ1-2 and V is TRBV7-2; the D is unclear. This CDR3 spans 12 amino acids. Per germline, CDR1 SGHTA and CDR2 FQGNSA. Trimming left V 3 bases short and J 4 bases short, with 6 bases between. For the CDR3, the DNA is TGTGCCAGCAGCTTCCTCCTCTATGGCTACACCTTC. Translating gives CASSFLLYGYTF.

The V call is TRBV9, the J call TRBJ2-2; unclear D gene. Germline assignment: CDR1 SGDLS and CDR2 YYNGEE. This CDR3 is built from 16 residues. V shed 0 bases and J shed 3 bases, with 12 bases lying between them. The CDR3 nucleotides read TGTGCCAGCAGCGTAGGGCCGCTTCGGGACACCGGGGAGCTGTTTTTT. It yields the protein CASSVGPLRDTGELFF.

In its sample, this clone was seen a few times. This chain joins TRBV19 and TRBJ1-6, with D possibly TRBD1 on 5 matching bases. Germline V gives CDR1 LNHDA, CDR2 SQIVND (reference sequence). The CDR3 extends over 14 amino acids. Trimming removed 5 bases at V and 11 bases at J, with 16 bases between. The CDR3 loop is CASSLDSGLAPLHF. For the CDR3, the DNA is TGTGCCAGTAGTCTTGACAGTGGCCTTGCACCCCTCCACTTT. Full variable domain (missing parts from reference TRBV19 and TRBJ1-6): DGGITQSPKYLFRKEGQNVTLSCEQNLNHDAMYWYRQDPGQGLRLIYYSQIVNDFQKGDIAEGYSVSREKKESFPLTVTSAQKNPTAFYLCASSLDSGLAPLHFGNGTRLTVT.

This clone has a count of ten or more. The V gene is TRBV4-2, the J gene TRBJ1-4; TRBD1 agrees at 7 bases. The CDR3 runs to 15 residues. Trimming at V came to 4 bases and at J to 7 bases, leaving 9 bases not matched to a gene. Germline V gene lookup returns CDR1 LGHNA and CDR2 YNFKEQ. This CDR3 is CASSLPGQRSEKLFF. DNA of the CDR3: TGTGCCAGCAGCCTACCGGGACAGCGGAGTGAAAAACTGTTTTTT.

The gene calls are TRBV6-2 or TRBV6-3 and TRBJ2-1; D ambiguous. The germline V gene encodes CDR1 MNHEY and CDR2 SVGEGT. The V and J ends lost 4 bases and 8 bases respectively, with 9 bases between them. The CDR3 is 12 amino acids. The CDR3 sequence is CASSSLSHEQFF. The CDR3 DNA follows: TGTGCCAGCAGTTCCCTGAGTCATGAGCAGTTCTTC.

The chain has TRBV19 and TRBJ1-5; 11 nucleotides agree with TRBD1. J was trimmed by 6 bases and V by 5 bases; bases with no gene match: 9. There are 16 residues in the CDR3. Germline assignment: CDR1 LNHDA and CDR2 SQIVND (reference sequence). The CDR3 region is CASSPRTGGGTQPQHF. CDR3 sequence (DNA): TGTGCCAGTAGTCCTCGGACAGGGGGCGGTACTCAGCCCCAGCATTTT.

CDR3 nucleotides: TGTGCCATCAGTGAGTCTAGACTACAGTACTCTGGAAACACCATATATTTT. Residues: CAISESRLQYSGNTIYF. This sequence joins TRBV10-3 and TRBJ1-3; no clear D. This CDR3 has 17 residues. Germline CDR1 and CDR2: ENHRY and SYGVKD. V lost 0 bases and J 0 bases, leaving 12 bases between the germline ends.